These 3 T cell receptor beta chains came from one sample sequenced in a study of T cells in localized non-small cell lung cancer. Sequenced by immunoSEQ multiplex PCR; TCRdb stores in-frame clones only, minus some. The sample carries about 21,000 clones, around nine tenths recorded once. The source was peripheral blood, collected before any cancer treatment. The receptors here all came from a man between 40 and 70 years old with stage I lung adenocarcinoma.

The chain combines TRBV20-1 with TRBJ2-1, with D perhaps TRBD1 (6 bases). The CDR3 runs 11 residues. Germline assignment: CDR1 DFQATT and CDR2 SNEGSKA (reference sequence). Trimming took off 5 bases at V and 13 bases at J, with 15 bases between the two ends. The CDR3 coding sequence is TGCAGTGCTTTAGACCGGGACAAACAGTTCTTC. This gives the protein CSALDRDKQFF.

The chain is built from TRBV6-1 and TRBJ1-2; D ambiguous. Germline CDR1 and CDR2: MNHNS and SASEGT. V was clipped by 6 bases and J by 4 bases, with 9 bases between them. The CDR3 is made up of 12 amino acids. The CDR3 spells CASRRDPYGYTF. CDR3 nucleotide sequence: TGTGCCAGCAGGAGGGATCCCTATGGCTACACCTTC.

The chain recombines TRBV2 with TRBJ2-5, with 11 bases identical to TRBD1. The CDR3 has 15 residues. CDR1 SNHLY and CDR2 FYNNEI come from the germline V gene. J gave up 7 bases and V 6 bases, and 10 bases lay outside the gene matches. The CDR3 DNA reads as TGTGCCAGCAGCGGGGGACAGGGGGGTACAGGGACCCAGTACTTC. This encodes CASSGGQGGTGTQYF.